Listed below are T cell receptor beta chains from one sample, sequenced in a study of T cell responses to AZD1222 COVID-19 vaccine. The assay was immunoSEQ multiplex PCR, and TCRdb's table has in-frame clones only and misses some. This sample has about 160,000 clones, with 94% found just once. Sequencing used peripheral blood, obtained 28 days after the second AZD1222 dose. These receptors were collected from an adult who received the AZD1222 COVID-19 vaccine. Each CDR3 is given with its conserved first and last residue. Fields, in order: clone size, CDR3 length, D gene, J gene, V gene, CDR3 DNA, CDR3 protein. D genes are given only for firm matches. Where a row states a size, it is once, few, many or the class of an expanded clone; other rows omit it.

>once|14|.|TRBJ1-2|TRBV7-2
TGTGCCAGCAGCACTTATACAGATCAACTCGGCTACACCTTC
CASSTYTDQLGYTF
>.|16|TRBD2|TRBJ2-3|TRBV5-4
TGTGCCAGCCACCCCGGGAGCGGGAGGTCCACAGATACGCAGTATTTT
CASHPGSGRSTDTQYF
>.|17|TRBD2|TRBJ2-7|TRBV28
TGTGCCACCTTAGGACTAGCGGAGCGGGAAATGTGGAACGAGCAGTACTTC
CATLGLAEREMWNEQYF
>.|12|.|TRBJ2-7|TRBV25-1
TGTGCCAGCAGAAAGACAGATAGCAGCCAGTACTTC
CASRKTDSSQYF
>.|14|TRBD1|TRBJ1-2|TRBV7-9
TGTGCCAGCGGATTTCCGGGACAGACGTATGGCTACACCTTC
CASGFPGQTYGYTF
>.|13|.|TRBJ2-1|TRBV12-3/TRBV12-4
TGTGCCAGCAGTTTTAGGGAGGACAATGAGCAGTTCTTC
CASSFREDNEQFF
>.|17|TRBD1|TRBJ1-2|TRBV5-1
TGCGCCAGCAGCTTGGCCGAAAGGACAGGTTCTAACTATGGCTACACCTTC
CASSLAERTGSNYGYTF
>.|17|TRBD2|TRBJ2-1|TRBV4-3
TGCGCCAGCAGCCAAACCGGCCCGGGACTATTTATCCATGAGCAGTTCTTC
CASSQTGPGLFIHEQFF
>.|13|.|TRBJ2-1|TRBV19
TGTGCTAGTCAAACTAGAGGGCCAAATGAGCAGTTCTTC
CASQTRGPNEQFF
>.|12|.|TRBJ1-1|TRBV6-5
TGTGCCAGCGGCAGGGCGGGAACTGAAGCTTTCTTT
CASGRAGTEAFF
>.|14|.|TRBJ2-5|TRBV28
TGTGCCAGCAGCATCGCAGGGGCTTGGGGTTCCCAGTACTTC
CASSIAGAWGSQYF
>.|11|.|TRBJ2-7|TRBV2
TGTGCCAGCAGGGCTAGCTTCGAGCAGTACTTC
CASRASFEQYF
>.|14|TRBD1|TRBJ1-5|TRBV27
TGTGCCAGCAGGTCCAGGGGGGGAGATCAGCCCCAGCATTTT
CASRSRGGDQPQHF
>.|15|TRBD1|TRBJ1-5|TRBV9
TGTGCCAGCAGCGCCAACACAGGGGCCAATCAGCCCCAGCATTTT
CASSANTGANQPQHF
>.|16|TRBD1|TRBJ1-1|TRBV5-5
TGTGCCAGCAGCTTCCGTGGACAGGCCCTAAACACTGAAGCTTTCTTT
CASSFRGQALNTEAFF
>.|13|TRBD1|TRBJ1-2|TRBV29-1
TGCAGCGTTGGGACAGGAGGCAACTATGGCTACACCTTC
CSVGTGGNYGYTF
>few|15|TRBD2|TRBJ2-2|TRBV11-2
TGTGCCAGCAGCTACGGGACTAGCAGAGCGAGGGAGCTGTTTTTT
CASSYGTSRARELFF
>.|17|TRBD1|TRBJ1-6|TRBV6-1
TGTGCCAGCAGTGAAGACCCCCGGGACAGGAGGAGTTCACCCCTCCACTTT
CASSEDPRDRRSSPLHF
>.|13|.|TRBJ2-5|TRBV2
TGTGCCAGCAGCCGGGACTGGCAAGAGACCCAGTACTTC
CASSRDWQETQYF
>.|14|TRBD1|TRBJ1-1|TRBV24-1
TGTGCCACTCAGACAGGGAGGGAGAACACTGAAGCTTTCTTT
CATQTGRENTEAFF
>.|16|TRBD1|TRBJ2-7|TRBV4-2
TGTGCCAGCAGCCAAGATTGGTGGACAGGGGCCAACGAGCAGTACTTC
CASSQDWWTGANEQYF
>.|14|.|TRBJ2-5|TRBV5-8
TGTGCCAGCAGCTTAGGACGGTCCCAAGAGACCCAGTACTTC
CASSLGRSQETQYF
>.|14|TRBD1|TRBJ2-5|TRBV25-1
TGTGCCAGCAGTGAAATACAGGGGCAAGAGACCCAGTACTTC
CASSEIQGQETQYF
>.|18|TRBD2|TRBJ2-2|TRBV9
TGTGCCAGCAGCCCCCGGGGTGGCGGGAGTTTTGGCACCGGGGAGCTGTTTTTT
CASSPRGGGSFGTGELFF
>once|12|.|TRBJ2-7|TRBV11-2
TGTGCCAGCAGCTTAGTCAGTGACGAGCAGTACTTC
CASSLVSDEQYF
>.|17|.|TRBJ1-5|TRBV11-3
TGTGCCAGCAGCTTAGGGCTTGGGAAGAATAGCAATCAGCCCCAGCATTTT
CASSLGLGKNSNQPQHF
>.|16|.|TRBJ2-7|TRBV7-6
TGTGCCAGCAGCTTAGCTCCGCCCGGGGGCCCCTACGAGCAGTACTTC
CASSLAPPGGPYEQYF